The rows below give T cell receptor beta chains drawn from one sample of a study of blood T cell repertoires in COVID-19. Only in-frame clones appear in the TCRdb table, and some are missing; sequencing was by immunoSEQ multiplex PCR. This sample has approximately 210,000 clones, with 89% found just once. The material sequenced was peripheral blood. These TCRs come from a woman aged 40 to 49 with acute or convalescent COVID-19. Both conserved end residues are part of each CDR3. The D gene is left open where the match is weak. Size is stated for part of the rows, as once, few or many counts, or as a class when the clone is expanded.

size: once; J: TRBJ1-1; V: TRBV6-5; D: .; DNA: TGTGCCAGCAGTTACTTCCCACACCGGAACACTGAAGCTTTCTTT; CDR3: CASSYFPHRNTEAFF
size: few; J: TRBJ2-1; V: TRBV10-3; D: .; DNA: TGTGCCATCAGTGGGGCAGTCTCCTACAATGAGCAGTTCTTC; CDR3: CAISGAVSYNEQFF
size: .; J: TRBJ2-1; V: TRBV6-5; D: TRBD2; DNA: TGTGCCAGCAGTTACGGAAGACTAGCCGCGTACAATGAGCAGTTCTTC; CDR3: CASSYGRLAAYNEQFF
size: .; J: TRBJ2-5; V: TRBV2; D: TRBD2; DNA: TGTGCCAGCAGTGGGGGACTAGCGGGGCCGAGGACCCAGTACTTC; CDR3: CASSGGLAGPRTQYF
size: .; J: TRBJ1-2; V: TRBV9; D: .; DNA: TGTGCCAGCAGCGTAGCTACGGGGGCGGGAGACTATGGCTACACCTTC; CDR3: CASSVATGAGDYGYTF
size: .; J: TRBJ1-1; V: TRBV11-2; D: TRBD1; DNA: TGTGCCACCAAACGGGGAACCTCAGGGGGCGAGGCTGAAGCTTTCTTT; CDR3: CATKRGTSGGEAEAFF
size: .; J: TRBJ2-1; V: TRBV4-1; D: TRBD2; DNA: TGCGCCAGCAGCGAAGGGCCTAGCGGGGGTCGTGAGCAGTTCTTC; CDR3: CASSEGPSGGREQFF
size: few; J: TRBJ2-2; V: TRBV3-1/TRBV3-2; D: .; DNA: TGTGCCAGCAGCCAAGTGGGGAGGCGCACCGGGGAGCTGTTTTTT; CDR3: CASSQVGRRTGELFF
size: once; J: TRBJ1-1; V: TRBV27; D: TRBD1; DNA: TGTGCCAGCCGACGGACAGGGGCGATAACGGGTACTGAAGCTTTCTTT; CDR3: CASRRTGAITGTEAFF
size: few; J: TRBJ2-2; V: TRBV4-1; D: TRBD1; DNA: TGCGCCAGCAGCCGAGGGACAGGGGGAACCGGGGAGCTGTTTTTT; CDR3: CASSRGTGGTGELFF
size: .; J: TRBJ1-2; V: TRBV5-5; D: TRBD1; DNA: TGTGCCAGCAACCTGGAGGGGGTGGGACAGGGCTACACCTTC; CDR3: CASNLEGVGQGYTF
size: .; J: TRBJ2-3; V: TRBV5-1; D: TRBD2; DNA: TGCGCCAGCAGCTCAGGACTAGGGGAAGATACGCAGTATTTT; CDR3: CASSSGLGEDTQYF
size: .; J: TRBJ1-4; V: TRBV3-1/TRBV3-2; D: TRBD1; DNA: TGTGCCAGCAGCCAAGGAACCGGGACAGGGCCTAATGAAAAACTGTTTTTT; CDR3: CASSQGTGTGPNEKLFF
size: .; J: TRBJ1-2; V: TRBV2; D: .; DNA: TGTGCCAGCCTCTGGGGGCCAAACTATGGCTACACCTTC; CDR3: CASLWGPNYGYTF
size: .; J: TRBJ2-2; V: TRBV15; D: .; DNA: TGTGCCGTCCCGAGGGAGAACACCGGGGAGCTGTTTTTT; CDR3: CAVPRENTGELFF
size: .; J: TRBJ2-3; V: TRBV12-1; D: .; DNA: .; CDR3: CASSFVGQGTDTQYF
size: once; J: TRBJ2-4; V: TRBV2; D: .; DNA: TGTGCCAGCAGACGCGGGGACAGTTCAAACATTCAGTACTTC; CDR3: CASRRGDSSNIQYF
size: .; J: TRBJ2-5; V: TRBV4-1; D: .; DNA: TGCGCCAGCAGCCAAGGAGGGTCCCAAGAGACCCAGTACTTC; CDR3: CASSQGGSQETQYF
size: few; J: TRBJ1-3; V: TRBV6-4; D: TRBD1; DNA: TGTGCCAGCAGTGGCCATGTAGGGACAGGGGATGGAAACACCATATATTTT; CDR3: CASSGHVGTGDGNTIYF
size: .; J: TRBJ2-3; V: TRBV5-6; D: TRBD2; DNA: TGTGCCAGCAGCTTGGACCCTAGCGGGGATAGGACGCAGTATTTT; CDR3: CASSLDPSGDRTQYF
size: .; J: TRBJ1-2; V: TRBV7-8; D: .; DNA: TGTGCCAGCAGCTCATCGACATCGACTATCTATGGCTACACCTTC; CDR3: CASSSSTSTIYGYTF
size: .; J: TRBJ1-1; V: TRBV30; D: .; DNA: TGTGCCTCTAAATGGAGCACTGAAGCTTTCTTT; CDR3: CASKWSTEAFF
size: .; J: TRBJ1-2; V: TRBV2; D: TRBD1; DNA: TGTGCCAGCAGGATCGGACAGGCCTATGGCTACACCTTC; CDR3: CASRIGQAYGYTF
size: .; J: TRBJ2-5; V: TRBV6-2/TRBV6-3; D: .; DNA: TGTGCCAGCAGTTACCCTCTAATCTCCTTCCAAGAGACCCAGTACTTC; CDR3: CASSYPLISFQETQYF
size: .; J: TRBJ1-2; V: TRBV24-1; D: TRBD1; DNA: TGTGCCGCCGGACAGGATGCTAACTATGGCTACACCTTC; CDR3: CAAGQDANYGYTF
size: .; J: TRBJ1-2; V: TRBV20-1; D: TRBD1; DNA: TGCAGTGCTGATACAGGGGGTGGCTACACCTTC; CDR3: CSADTGGGYTF
size: .; J: TRBJ1-2; V: TRBV7-8; D: .; DNA: TGTGCCAGCACCTTAGTACAGGAGTTTAACTATGGCTACACCTTC; CDR3: CASTLVQEFNYGYTF
size: .; J: TRBJ1-2; V: TRBV3-1/TRBV3-2; D: .; DNA: TGTGCCAGCAGCCATAATCTTGCGGGGAGCCTGCAGGACTATGGCTACACCTTC; CDR3: CASSHNLAGSLQDYGYTF
size: .; J: TRBJ2-3; V: TRBV5-8; D: TRBD2; DNA: TGTGCCAGCGCCACGGGACTAGCCACGAGCACAGATACGCAGTATTTT; CDR3: CASATGLATSTDTQYF
size: .; J: TRBJ1-2; V: TRBV24-1; D: TRBD1; DNA: TGTGCCACCAGTGAATCCCAGGGGGCGCGAAATGGCTACACCTTC; CDR3: CATSESQGARNGYTF
size: .; J: TRBJ2-1; V: TRBV5-1; D: TRBD2; DNA: TGCGCCAGCAGCGTTATGTCTAGCGGGGTTTACAATGAGCAGTTCTTC; CDR3: CASSVMSSGVYNEQFF
size: .; J: TRBJ1-3; V: TRBV5-8; D: TRBD1; DNA: TGTGCCAGCAGCCCGGGACAGTTCTCTGGAAACACCATATATTTT; CDR3: CASSPGQFSGNTIYF
size: once; J: TRBJ1-5; V: TRBV19; D: TRBD1; DNA: TGTGCCAGTAGTATAGATGGACAGGGGCCGCCCCAGCATTTT; CDR3: CASSIDGQGPPQHF
size: .; J: TRBJ1-2; V: TRBV6-5; D: .; DNA: TGTGCCAGCAGTTACTCGGACAGATTTACTGGCTACACCTTC; CDR3: CASSYSDRFTGYTF
size: .; J: TRBJ2-4; V: TRBV19; D: .; DNA: TGTGCCAGTAGTATCTGGCCACCAGCCAAAAACATTCAGTACTTC; CDR3: CASSIWPPAKNIQYF
size: .; J: TRBJ2-5; V: TRBV4-1; D: TRBD2; DNA: TGCGCCAGCAGCCAGGAGAGGACTAGCGGGGGGCCGGAGACCCAGTACTTC; CDR3: CASSQERTSGGPETQYF
size: .; J: TRBJ1-1; V: TRBV3-1/TRBV3-2; D: TRBD1; DNA: TGTGCCAGCACCCGGGACAGGGTATCGACTGAAGCTTTCTTT; CDR3: CASTRDRVSTEAFF
size: .; J: TRBJ1-5; V: TRBV19; D: TRBD1; DNA: TGTGCCAGTAGACCTTTGGGACAGGGCAATCAGCCCCAGCATTTT; CDR3: CASRPLGQGNQPQHF
size: .; J: TRBJ1-4; V: TRBV18; D: .; DNA: TGTGCCAGCTCACCAATACAGGGTACAGCGACTAATGAAAAACTGTTTTTT; CDR3: CASSPIQGTATNEKLFF